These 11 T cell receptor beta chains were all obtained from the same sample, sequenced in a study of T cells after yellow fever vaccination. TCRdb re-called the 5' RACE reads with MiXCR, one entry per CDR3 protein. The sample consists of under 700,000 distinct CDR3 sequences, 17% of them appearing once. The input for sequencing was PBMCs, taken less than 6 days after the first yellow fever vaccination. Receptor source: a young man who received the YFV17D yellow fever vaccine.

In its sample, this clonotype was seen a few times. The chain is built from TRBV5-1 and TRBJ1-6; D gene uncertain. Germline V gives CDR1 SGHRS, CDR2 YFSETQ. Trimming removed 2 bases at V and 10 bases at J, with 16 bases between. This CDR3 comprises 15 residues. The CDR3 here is CASSLGPGMGSPLHF. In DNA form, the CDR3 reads TGCGCCAGCAGCTTAGGTCCCGGGATGGGATCACCCCTCCACTTT. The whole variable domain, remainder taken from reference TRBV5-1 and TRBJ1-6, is KAGVTQTPRYLIKTRGQQVTLSCSPISGHRSVSWYQQTPGQGLQFLFEYFSETQRNKGNFPGRFSGRQFSNSRSEMNVSTLELGDSALYLCASSLGPGMGSPLHFGNGTRLTVT.

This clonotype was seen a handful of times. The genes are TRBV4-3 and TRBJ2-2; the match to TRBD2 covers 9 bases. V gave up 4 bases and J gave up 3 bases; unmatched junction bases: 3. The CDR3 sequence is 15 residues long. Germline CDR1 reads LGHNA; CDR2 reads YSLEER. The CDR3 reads CASSRLAEHTGELFF. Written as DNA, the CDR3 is TGCGCCAGCAGCCGACTAGCGGAACACACCGGGGAGCTGTTTTTT.

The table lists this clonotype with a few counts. The CDR3: CASSYSSSNSGVWFF. The CDR3 coding sequence is TGTGCCAGCAGTTACTCCTCGTCTAACTCAGGGGTCTGGTTCTTC. The rearrangement joins TRBV6-2 or TRBV6-3 to TRBJ2-1, with D possibly matching TRBD1 (6 bases). CDR1 is MNHEY, CDR2 SVGEGT, per germline. Trimming removed 0 bases from V and 15 bases from J, with 21 bases in between. The CDR3 length is 15 residues.

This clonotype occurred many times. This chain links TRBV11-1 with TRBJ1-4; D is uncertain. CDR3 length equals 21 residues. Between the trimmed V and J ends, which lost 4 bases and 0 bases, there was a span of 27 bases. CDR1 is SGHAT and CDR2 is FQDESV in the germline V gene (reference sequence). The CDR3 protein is CASSSPPPAPMQAATNEKLFF. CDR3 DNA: TGTGCCAGCAGCTCGCCGCCCCCCGCTCCAATGCAGGCTGCAACTAATGAAAAACTGTTTTTT. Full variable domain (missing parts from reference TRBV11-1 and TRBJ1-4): EAEVAQSPRYKITEKSQAVAFWCDPISGHATLYWYRQILGQGPELLVQFQDESVVDDSQLPKDRFSAERLKGVDSTLKIQPAELGDSAMYLCASSSPPPAPMQAATNEKLFFGSGTQLSVL.

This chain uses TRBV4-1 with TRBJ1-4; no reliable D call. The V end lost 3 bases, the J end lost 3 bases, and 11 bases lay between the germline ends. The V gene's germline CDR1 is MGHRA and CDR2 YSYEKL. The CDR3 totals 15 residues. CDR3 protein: CASSQLGQANEKLFF. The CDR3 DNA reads TGCGCCAGCAGCCAGTTGGGCCAGGCTAATGAAAAACTGTTTTTT.

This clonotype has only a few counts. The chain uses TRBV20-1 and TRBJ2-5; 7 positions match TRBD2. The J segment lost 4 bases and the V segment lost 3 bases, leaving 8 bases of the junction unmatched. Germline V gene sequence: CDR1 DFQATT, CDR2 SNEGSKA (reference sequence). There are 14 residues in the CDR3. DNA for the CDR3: TGCAGTGCTAGTATACCGGGGGAGGGAGAGACCCAGTACTTC. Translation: CSASIPGEGETQYF.

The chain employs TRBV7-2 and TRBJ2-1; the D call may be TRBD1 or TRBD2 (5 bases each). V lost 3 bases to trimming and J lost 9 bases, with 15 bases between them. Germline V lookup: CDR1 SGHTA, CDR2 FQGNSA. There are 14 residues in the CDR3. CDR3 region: CASSFGASTGEQFF. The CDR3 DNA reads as TGTGCCAGCAGCTTCGGGGCCAGTACCGGTGAGCAGTTCTTC.

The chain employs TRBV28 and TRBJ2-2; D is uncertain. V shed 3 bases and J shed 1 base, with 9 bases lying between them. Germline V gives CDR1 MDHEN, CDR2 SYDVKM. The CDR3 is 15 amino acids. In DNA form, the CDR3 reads TGTGCCAGCAGTTTGTGGCAGCAGAACACCGGGGAGCTGTTTTTT. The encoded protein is CASSLWQQNTGELFF.

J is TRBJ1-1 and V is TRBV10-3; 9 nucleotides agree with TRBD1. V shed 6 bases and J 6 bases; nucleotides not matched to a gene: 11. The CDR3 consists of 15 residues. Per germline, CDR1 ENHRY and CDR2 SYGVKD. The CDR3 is CAISDPRDREAEAFF. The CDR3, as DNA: TGTGCCATCAGCGACCCCCGGGACAGGGAGGCTGAAGCTTTCTTT.

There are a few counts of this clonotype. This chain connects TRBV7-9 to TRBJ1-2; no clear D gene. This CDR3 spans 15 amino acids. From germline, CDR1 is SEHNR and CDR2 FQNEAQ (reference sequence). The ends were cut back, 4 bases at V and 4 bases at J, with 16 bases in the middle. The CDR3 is CASSSYEDVGYGYTF. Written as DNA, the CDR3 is TGTGCCAGCAGCTCCTACGAGGACGTCGGCTATGGCTACACCTTC.

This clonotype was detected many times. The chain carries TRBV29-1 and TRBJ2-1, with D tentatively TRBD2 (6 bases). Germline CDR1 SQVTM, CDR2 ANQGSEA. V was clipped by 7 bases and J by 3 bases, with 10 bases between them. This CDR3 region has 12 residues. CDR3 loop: CSAVGGYNEQFF. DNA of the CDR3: TGCAGCGCCGTCGGGGGCTACAATGAGCAGTTCTTC.